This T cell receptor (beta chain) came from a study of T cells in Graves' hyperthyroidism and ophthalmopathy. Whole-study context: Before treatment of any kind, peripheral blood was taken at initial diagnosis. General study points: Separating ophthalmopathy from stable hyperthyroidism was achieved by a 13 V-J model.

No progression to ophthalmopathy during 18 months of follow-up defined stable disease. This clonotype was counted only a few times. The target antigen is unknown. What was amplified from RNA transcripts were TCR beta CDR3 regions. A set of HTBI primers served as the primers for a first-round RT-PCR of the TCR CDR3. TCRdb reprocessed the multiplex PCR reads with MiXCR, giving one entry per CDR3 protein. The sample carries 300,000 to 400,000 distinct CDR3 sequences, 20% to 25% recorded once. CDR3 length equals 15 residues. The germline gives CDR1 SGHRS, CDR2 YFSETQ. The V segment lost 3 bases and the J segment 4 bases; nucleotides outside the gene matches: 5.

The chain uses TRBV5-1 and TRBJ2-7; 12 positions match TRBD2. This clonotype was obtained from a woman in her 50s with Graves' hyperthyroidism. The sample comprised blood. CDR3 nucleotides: TGCGCCAGCAGCTCCGGACTAGCGGGATGGTACGAGCAGTACTTC. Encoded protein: CASSSGLAGWYEQYF.